The next 32 T cell receptor beta chains were all read from a single sample in a study of control samples from healthy donors and cancer patients (TCRdb year 2020). The library relied on the immunoSEQ multiplex PCR assay. TCRdb retrieved this table from immuneACCESS and kept in-frame rearrangements only. Not all clones are present; in checked studies, unresolved V genes account for under half, and no reason is known for the remainder. Across this sample there are roughly 200,000 clones, with about 93% seen only once. Roughly 1.6% of the sample comes from the top ten. The source material was blood. Source of these receptors: a man between 18 and 35 years old in good health.

The V call is TRBV7-9, the J call TRBJ2-7, with TRBD1 matching 8 bases. In germline, CDR1 is SEHNR, CDR2 FQNEAQ (reference sequence). The CDR3 extends over 15 amino acids. V dropped 3 bases and J dropped 6; count of bases not matched to a gene: 10. CDR3 nucleotide sequence: TGTGCCAGCAGCTTTATGTCAGGGGGCATGTCCGAGCAGTACTTC. Its protein is CASSFMSGGMSEQYF.

The genes are TRBV6-5 and TRBJ1-4; D call uncertain. This CDR3 region has 12 residues. The germline CDR1 and CDR2 sequences are MNHEY and SVGAGI. The germline V and J ends were trimmed by 6 bases and 5 bases, with 7 bases remaining between them. The CDR3 region is CASRRLNEKLFF. As DNA, the CDR3 is TGTGCCAGCAGACGGCTAAATGAAAAACTGTTTTTT.

This chain connects TRBV4-1 to TRBJ2-5; 14 bases agree with TRBD2. CDR1 MGHRA and CDR2 YSYEKL come from the germline V gene. The CDR3 extends over 17 amino acids. V shed 0 bases, J shed 5 bases, and the junction held 5 bases outside the gene matches. Here the CDR3 reads CASSQDGTSGGRETQYF. Written as DNA, the CDR3 is TGCGCCAGCAGCCAAGATGGGACTAGCGGGGGCCGGGAGACCCAGTACTTC.

The V gene is TRBV7-3, the J gene TRBJ1-4; unclear D gene. The V end lost 4 bases, the J end lost 7 bases, and 19 bases lay between the germline ends. The CDR3 consists of 16 residues. CDR1 SGHTA and CDR2 FQGTGA come from the germline V gene. CDR3 nucleotide sequence: TGTGCCAGCAGCTGCCGGGCCGAAAATGTGGGTGAAAAACTGTTTTTT. Translated: CASSCRAENVGEKLFF.

The V call is TRBV2, the J call TRBJ1-4; D might be TRBD1 (6 bases). Trimming cost V 6 bases and J 8 bases, with 13 bases left between them. The CDR3 totals 13 residues. Germline CDR1 and CDR2: SNHLY and FYNNEI. The CDR3 nucleotides read TGTGCCAGCAGCCGGGACACCTACGAAAAACTGTTTTTT. Its translation is CASSRDTYEKLFF.

This clone showed up just once. The chain links TRBV20-1 to TRBJ1-1, with D hard to call. V gave up 6 bases and J gave up 5 bases, with 10 bases separating them. This CDR3 contains 11 residues. Germline loops: CDR1 DFQATT, CDR2 SNEGSKA (reference sequence). The CDR3, as DNA: TGCAGTGCCCCCGGTACGACTGAAGCTTTCTTT. Translating gives CSAPGTTEAFF.

V gene TRBV4-1 combines with J gene TRBJ2-4; D unresolved. The germline V and J ends were trimmed by 1 base and 0 bases, with 7 bases remaining between them. This CDR3 has 15 amino acids. Per the germline V gene, CDR1 is MGHRA and CDR2 is YSYEKL. The DNA of the CDR3 is TGCGCCAGCAGCCAAGTCCAAACAGCCAAAAACATTCAGTACTTC. Its protein is CASSQVQTAKNIQYF.

This chain uses TRBV29-1 with TRBJ1-1; perhaps TRBD1 as D (5 bases). CDR3 length: 11 residues. CDR1 SQVTM and CDR2 ANQGSEA come from the germline V gene. Trimming removed 5 bases at V and 1 base at J, with 5 bases between. The CDR3 loop is CSVQGNTEAFF. CDR3 bases: TGCAGCGTTCAGGGGAACACTGAAGCTTTCTTT.

There are a few counts of this clone. The V call is TRBV28, the J call TRBJ2-3; no clear D gene. V gave up 5 bases and J gave up 1 base, with 19 bases separating them. Germline V lookup: CDR1 MDHEN, CDR2 SYDVKM. This CDR3 comprises 17 residues. This CDR3 is CASSPPYGRPGTDTQYF. CDR3 DNA: TGTGCCAGCAGTCCTCCCTACGGGCGACCGGGCACAGATACGCAGTATTTT.

This clone was observed a single time. The chain carries TRBV24-1 and TRBJ2-3, with 10 bases identical to TRBD2. The CDR3 extends over 15 amino acids. Germline V gene sequence: CDR1 KGHDR, CDR2 SFDVKD. The V segment lost 7 bases and the J segment 3 bases; nucleotides outside the gene matches: 6. CDR3 sequence: CATRSGGAVTDTQYF. DNA of the CDR3: TGTGCCACCAGGAGCGGGGGGGCCGTAACAGATACGCAGTATTTT.

The chain employs TRBV5-1 and TRBJ2-3, with D maybe TRBD1 (6 bases). CDR1 SGHRS and CDR2 YFSETQ come from the germline V gene. Trimming took off 2 bases at V and 4 bases at J, with 14 bases between the two ends. The CDR3 covers 15 residues. CDR3 nucleotides: TGCGCCAGCAGCTTCACAGGGTCAAAGCCAGATACGCAGTATTTT. The encoded protein is CASSFTGSKPDTQYF.

The genes are TRBV5-1 and TRBJ2-2; a weak D match, TRBD2 (6 bases). This CDR3 comprises 16 residues. Germline CDR1 SGHRS, CDR2 YFSETQ. V shed 5 bases and J shed 4 bases, with 18 bases lying between them. The CDR3 is CASSPIGGPLTGELFF. The CDR3 nucleotides read TGCGCCAGCAGTCCGATCGGGGGACCTCTCACCGGGGAGCTGTTTTTT.

V gene TRBV19 combines with J gene TRBJ1-2; the match to TRBD1 covers 8 bases. In germline, CDR1 is LNHDA, CDR2 SQIVND (reference sequence). Unmatched junction bases numbered 2, after V lost 6 bases and J lost 5 bases. The CDR3 consists of 12 residues. CDR3 sequence: CASSGQGYGYTF. The DNA of the CDR3 is TGTGCCAGTAGCGGACAGGGTTATGGCTACACCTTC.

V is TRBV19 and J is TRBJ2-2; TRBD1 agrees at 7 bases. V dropped 7 bases and J dropped 5; count of bases not matched to a gene: 10. The CDR3 runs 15 residues. Germline V gives CDR1 LNHDA, CDR2 SQIVND (reference sequence). This CDR3 is CASKVGTEVTGELFF. In nucleotides, the CDR3 is TGTGCCAGTAAGGTCGGGACAGAAGTTACCGGGGAGCTGTTTTTT.

This chain connects TRBV5-1 to TRBJ1-3; D might be TRBD1 (6 bases). The CDR3 loop spans 14 amino acids. Germline CDR1 is SGHRS and CDR2 is YFSETQ. V was shortened by 5 bases and J by 3 bases, with 12 bases between the two germline ends. The CDR3 reads CASRPQGNGNTIYF. The CDR3 DNA is TGCGCCAGCAGACCACAGGGAAATGGAAACACCATATATTTT. The whole variable domain, filled in from reference TRBV5-1 and TRBJ1-3, reads KAGVTQTPRYLIKTRGQQVTLSCSPISGHRSVSWYQQTPGQGLQFLFEYFSETQRNKGNFPGRFSGRQFSNSRSEMNVSTLELGDSALYLCASRPQGNGNTIYFGEGSWLTVV.

The V call is TRBV27, the J call TRBJ2-7; possible D gene TRBD2, 5 bases. The CDR3 totals 15 residues. Per the germline V gene, CDR1 is MNHEY and CDR2 is SMNVEV (reference sequence). V shed 5 bases and J shed 7 bases, with 21 bases lying between them. The DNA for the CDR3 is TGTGCCAGCAGTCCCCGGAGGAGCTCCGTACGAGAGCAGTACTTC. Its translation: CASSPRRSSVREQYF.

The chain has TRBV7-6 and TRBJ1-4; D might be TRBD1 (6 bases). Per germline, CDR1 SGHVS and CDR2 FNYEAQ. This CDR3 spans 14 amino acids. Trimming removed 5 bases at V and 3 bases at J, with 10 bases between. CDR3 in DNA: TGTGCCAGCAGCCGGGGACAAGCTAATGAAAAACTGTTTTTT. Protein: CASSRGQANEKLFF.

This sequence joins TRBV20-1 and TRBJ1-2, with D unclear. From germline, CDR1 is DFQATT and CDR2 SNEGSKA (reference sequence). Trimming removed 3 bases from V and 2 bases from J, with 13 bases in between. The CDR3 consists of 14 residues. CDR3 nucleotide sequence: TGCAGTGCTAGTTTCTCCGGGAAGAACTATGGCTACACCTTC. Its protein is CSASFSGKNYGYTF.

The chain carries TRBV18 and TRBJ1-4, with D perhaps TRBD1 (5 bases). The CDR3 contains 15 residues. Germline V gene data show CDR1 as KGHSH and CDR2 as LQKENI. V gave up 6 bases and J gave up 4 bases, with 15 bases separating them. In DNA, the CDR3 is TGTGCCAGCTCCACTTCACAGGAGCTTAATGAAAAACTGTTTTTT. Its protein is CASSTSQELNEKLFF.

The V call is TRBV10-3, the J call TRBJ1-6; TRBD1 might be the D (5 bases). The ends were cut back, 3 bases at V and 8 bases at J, with 8 bases in the middle. The length of the CDR3 is 13 residues. Germline CDR1 and CDR2: ENHRY and SYGVKD. The CDR3 DNA sequence: TGTGCCATCAGTGATGACAGAGATTCACCCCTCCACTTT. Protein sequence: CAISDDRDSPLHF.

CDR3 sequence: CASSSGLISTDTQYF. CDR3 DNA sequence: TGTGCCAGCAGCTCCGGACTAATTAGCACAGATACGCAGTATTTT. V usage is TRBV7-3 and J usage is TRBJ2-3, with a weak D call TRBD2 (6 bases). Germline CDR1 reads SGHTA; CDR2 reads FQGTGA. V dropped 4 bases and J dropped 0 bases, with 11 bases sitting between them. CDR3 length equals 15 residues.

V and J are TRBV4-1 and TRBJ2-7; D might be TRBD2 (5 bases). Germline V lookup: CDR1 MGHRA, CDR2 YSYEKL. Trimming removed 4 bases at V and 3 bases at J, with 10 bases between. The CDR3 has 13 amino acids. CDR3 nucleotides: TGCGCCAGCAGCCTTTCCGGGGTCTACGAGCAGTACTTC. Translation gives CASSLSGVYEQYF.

The CDR3 nucleotides are TGTGCCAGTAGAAATCGGATAAACTTGGGTGAAAAACTGTTTTTT. Residues: CASRNRINLGEKLFF. The chain recombines TRBV19 with TRBJ1-4; D remains ambiguous. This CDR3 is 15 amino acids long. Germline CDR1 is LNHDA and CDR2 is SQIVND (reference sequence). Trimming left V 6 bases short and J 7 bases short, with 18 bases between.

The chain combines TRBV19 with TRBJ2-3; unclear D gene. Per the germline V gene, CDR1 is LNHDA and CDR2 is SQIVND (reference sequence). V lost 2 bases and J 4 bases, leaving 4 bases between the germline ends. CDR3 size: 12 residues. The CDR3 sequence is CASSITPDTQYF. The CDR3 DNA reads TGTGCCAGTAGTATAACCCCAGATACGCAGTATTTT.

This chain connects TRBV5-1 to TRBJ1-5, with a possible D match to TRBD1 (5 bases). Per the germline V gene, CDR1 is SGHRS and CDR2 is YFSETQ. The length of the CDR3 is 16 residues. V lost 0 bases and J 5 bases, leaving 15 bases between the germline ends. The CDR3 sequence is CASSLGEGGAHQPQHF. Written as DNA, the CDR3 is TGCGCCAGCAGCTTGGGGGAGGGAGGGGCGCATCAGCCCCAGCATTTT.

The gene calls are TRBV3-1 (or the pseudogene TRBV3-2) and TRBJ1-2; TRBD1 matches at 10 bases. The J segment lost 3 bases and the V segment lost 3 bases, leaving 4 bases of the junction unmatched. The CDR3 runs to 15 residues. The germline gives CDR1 LGHDT, CDR2 YNNKEL (reference sequence). CDR3 sequence reads: CASSQTGGLDYGYTF. DNA for the CDR3: TGTGCCAGCAGCCAGACAGGGGGCCTGGACTATGGCTACACCTTC.

This chain uses TRBV10-3 with TRBJ2-7; possibly TRBD2 for D (5 bases). The CDR3 runs 13 residues. Looked up from germline, CDR1 is ENHRY and CDR2 is SYGVKD. The V and J ends lost 4 bases and 4 bases respectively, with 11 bases between them. The DNA for the CDR3 is TGTGCCATCAGTGTTGGTTCGGGGTACGAGCAGTACTTC. It specifies CAISVGSGYEQYF.

The rearrangement joins TRBV25-1 to TRBJ2-1; 13 nucleotides align to TRBD2. V was clipped by 1 base and J by 9 bases; unmatched bases: 9. This CDR3 contains 17 residues. Germline V gene data show CDR1 as MGHDK and CDR2 as SYGVNS. The CDR3 loop is CASSESTTGLAGPEQFF. The CDR3 nucleotides read TGTGCCAGCAGTGAATCGACGACGGGACTAGCGGGGCCTGAGCAGTTCTTC.

This chain links TRBV30 with TRBJ1-5; TRBD1 aligns across 7 bases. The trim removed 2 bases at V and 7 bases at J, leaving 5 bases unmatched. This CDR3 has 13 amino acids. CDR1 GTSNPN and CDR2 SVGIG come from the germline V gene (reference sequence). In nucleotides, the CDR3 is TGTGCCTGGAGTTCCAGGGGGGACCAGCCCCAGCATTTT. This encodes CAWSSRGDQPQHF. Full variable domain (outside the CDR3, taken from reference TRBV30 and TRBJ1-5): SQTIHQWPATLVQPVGSPLSLECTVEGTSNPNLYWYRQAAGRGLQLLFYSVGIGQISSEVPQNLSASRPQDRQFILSSKKLLLSDSGFYLCAWSSRGDQPQHFGDGTRLSIL.

J is TRBJ1-2 and V is TRBV5-1; D is possibly TRBD1 (6 bases). The CDR3 is 14 amino acids. Germline V gives CDR1 SGHRS, CDR2 YFSETQ. Deletions cut 4 bases from V and 1 base from J, with 11 bases between. This CDR3 reads CASSEGHNNYGYTF. CDR3 in DNA: TGCGCCAGCAGCGAGGGACACAATAACTATGGCTACACCTTC.

This chain links TRBV3-1 (or the pseudogene TRBV3-2) with TRBJ1-3; D is uncertain. Germline V gene lookup returns CDR1 LGHDT and CDR2 YNNKEL (reference sequence). Between the trimmed V and J ends, which lost 1 base and 0 bases, there was a span of 10 bases. This CDR3 spans 16 amino acids. The CDR3, as DNA: TGTGCCAGCAGCCAAGTAAAGTTCAACTCTGGAAACACCATATATTTT. Translation gives CASSQVKFNSGNTIYF.

V and J are TRBV29-1 and TRBJ1-1; D is undetermined. CDR3 size: 12 residues. V was pared by 5 bases and J by 0 bases, with 7 bases between. The germline CDR1 and CDR2 sequences are SQVTM and ANQGSEA. The CDR3 loop reads CSVRVVNTEAFF. CDR3 sequence (DNA): TGCAGCGTTCGAGTCGTGAACACTGAAGCTTTCTTT.